The 18 T cell receptor beta chains reported below all come from one sample, sequenced in a study of cytomegalovirus exposure and HLA in healthy donors. This PCR relied on a set of 60 Vbeta primers and 13 Jbeta primers. This table comes from immunoSEQ multiplex PCR, and its TCRdb copy is limited to in-frame clones, with some not included. The sample holds around 92,000 clones, approximately 74% seen once. Sequencing was performed on PBMCs. The receptors come from a woman aged 70-85 years in good health and CMV-seropositive.

The chain combines TRBV9 with TRBJ2-1; perhaps TRBD2 as D (6 bases). Germline-derived CDR1 and CDR2 are SGDLS and YYNGEE. The CDR3 totals 15 residues. The ends were cut back, 5 bases at V and 5 bases at J, with 17 bases in the middle. The CDR3 DNA follows: TGTGCCAGCAGTGAACTAGCTTTGGCACACAATGAGCAGTTCTTC. It yields the protein CASSELALAHNEQFF.

This clone was counted between two and nine times. The V call is TRBV28, the J call TRBJ1-4, with D tentatively TRBD1 (6 bases). This CDR3 has 14 residues. CDR1 is MDHEN and CDR2 is SYDVKM in the germline V gene. The V gene lost 6 bases and the J gene lost 0 bases, with 8 bases spanning the gap. CDR3 bases: TGTGCCAGCAGCGGACAGCCAACTAATGAAAAACTGTTTTTT. The encoded protein is CASSGQPTNEKLFF. Variable domain in full (rest from reference TRBV28 and TRBJ1-4): DVKVTQSSRYLVKRTGEKVFLECVQDMDHENMFWYRQDPGLGLRLIYFSYDVKMKEKGDIPEGYSVSREKKERFSLILESASTNQTSMYLCASSGQPTNEKLFFGSGTQLSVL.

The chain links TRBV7-6 to TRBJ2-5; no definite D call. Germline assignment: CDR1 SGHVS and CDR2 FNYEAQ. The CDR3 extends over 11 amino acids. V lost 4 bases, J lost 2 bases, and 2 bases lay in between. The CDR3 here is CASSSQETQYF. DNA of the CDR3: TGTGCCAGCAGCTCTCAAGAGACCCAGTACTTC.

On this clone itself: One end of the junction fails to match germline, which may point to a read error. The V and J genes are TRBV7-7 and TRBJ2-6; no firm D call. This CDR3 contains 17 residues. Germline CDR1 and CDR2: SSHAT and FNYEAQ (reference sequence). The CDR3 DNA is TGTGCTAGCAGCTTTTTTCACCGCTACTCTGGGGCCAACGTCCTGACTTTC. Its translation: CASSFFHRYSGANVLTF.

The CDR3 nucleotides are TGTGCCAGCAGTTACTCGAGGTGGAAGTCCTACGAGCAGTACTTC. It is translated as CASSYSRWKSYEQYF. The chain combines TRBV6-5 with TRBJ2-7; D uncertain. The CDR3 is 15 amino acids. Germline CDR1 MNHEY, CDR2 SVGAGI. Trimming pared 0 bases from V and 1 base from J, leaving 10 bases between.

The CDR3 loop is CASTEQINTEAFF. DNA of the CDR3: TGTGCCAGCACGGAACAGATTAACACTGAAGCTTTCTTT. The rearrangement joins TRBV6-1 to TRBJ1-1; D is unresolved. The length of the CDR3 is 13 residues. Trimming stripped 7 bases from V and 2 bases from J, with 11 bases between. The V gene's germline CDR1 is MNHNS and CDR2 SASEGT.

In this sample, this clone turned up a few times. The chain is built from TRBV12-5 and TRBJ2-1; TRBD1 is a possible D gene (6 bases). The CDR3 length is 17 residues. Germline-derived CDR1 and CDR2 are LGHNT and FRNRAP. Trimming shortened V by 6 bases and J by 7 bases, and 25 bases separated the two germline ends. CDR3 in DNA: TGTGCTAGTGGGGGGGCCCGGGGATCTACCGCCGCGAATGAGCAGTTCTTC. Translation gives CASGGARGSTAANEQFF.

As to this clone: Other DNA sequences of this sample code for an identical CDR3. The rearrangement uses TRBV10-3 and TRBJ2-7; TRBD1 matches at 11 bases. Looked up from germline, CDR1 is ENHRY and CDR2 is SYGVKD. The CDR3 runs to 16 residues. Trimming cost V 6 bases and J 0 bases; bases outside gene matches: 7. The CDR3 coding sequence is TGTGCCATCAGCGGGACAGGGGGAAAGAGCTCCTACGAGCAGTACTTC. It encodes CAISGTGGKSSYEQYF.

With respect to this clone: The junction and the germline gene differ at one end; a read error may be behind it. The CDR3, as DNA: TGTGCCAGCAGCAGGACCCAGGACAGGGGTTCCTTC. This gives the protein CASSRTQDRGSF. The chain carries TRBV5-5 and TRBJ1-2; 9 bases match TRBD1. The germline V gene has CDR1 SGHKS and CDR2 YYEKEE (reference sequence). The CDR3 length is 12 residues.

The rearrangement joins TRBV5-1 to TRBJ2-5; 7 nucleotides match TRBD1. J was trimmed by 1 base and V by 8 bases; bases with no gene match: 5. This CDR3 contains 13 residues. Germline V gives CDR1 SGHRS, CDR2 YFSETQ. The CDR3 DNA is TGCGCCAGTCATACAGGGGCCCAAGAGACCCAGTACTTC. It specifies CASHTGAQETQYF. Based on the CDR3 plus reference TRBV5-1 and TRBJ2-5, the full variable domain is KAGVTQTPRYLIKTRGQQVTLSCSPISGHRSVSWYQQTPGQGLQFLFEYFSETQRNKGNFPGRFSGRQFSNSRSEMNVSTLELGDSALYLCASHTGAQETQYFGPGTRLLVL.

The chain employs TRBV5-4 and TRBJ2-3; TRBD2 matches 10 bases. CDR3 length: 15 residues. V shed 3 bases and J 6 bases; nucleotides not matched to a gene: 7. Germline V CDR1 and CDR2: SGHNT, YYREEE (reference sequence). The CDR3 DNA sequence: TGTGCCAGCAGCTCCAGCGGGGGGGTATGGGATACGCAGTATTTT. It encodes CASSSSGGVWDTQYF. The complete variable domain, with remaining parts taken from reference TRBV5-4 and TRBJ2-3, reads ETGVTQSPTHLIKTRGQQVTLRCSSQSGHNTVSWYQQALGQGPQFIFQYYREEENGRGNFPPRFSGLQFPNYSSELNVNALELDDSALYLCASSSSGGVWDTQYFGPGTRLTVL.

The chain has TRBV13 and TRBJ2-1; weak D call: TRBD1 (5 bases). Trimming cost V 7 bases and J 9 bases, with 22 bases left between them. This CDR3 contains 15 residues. From germline, CDR1 is PRHDT and CDR2 FYEKMQ (reference sequence). The CDR3 here is CASTIRGVGVGEQFF. The DNA for the CDR3 is TGTGCCAGCACCATTAGGGGTGTTGGGGTCGGTGAGCAGTTCTTC. Supplemented by reference TRBV13 and TRBJ2-1, the full variable domain reads AAGVIQSPRHLIKEKRETATLKCYPIPRHDTVYWYQQGPGQDPQFLISFYEKMQSDKGSIPDRFSAQQFSDYHSELNMSSLELGDSALYFCASTIRGVGVGEQFFGPGTRLTVL.

The CDR3 region is CASSLEVWQGAEAFF. In DNA, the CDR3 is TGTGCCAGCAGCTTAGAAGTTTGGCAGGGCGCTGAAGCTTTCTTT. V usage is TRBV7-6 and J usage is TRBJ1-1, with D perhaps matching TRBD1 (5 bases). This CDR3 region has 15 residues. Germline CDR1 SGHVS, CDR2 FNYEAQ. Deletions cut 1 base from V and 6 bases from J, with 15 bases between. The whole variable domain, remainder taken from reference TRBV7-6 and TRBJ1-1, is GAGVSQSPRYKVTKRGQDVALRCDPISGHVSLYWYRQALGQGPEFLTYFNYEAQQDKSGLPNDRFSAERPEGSISTLTIQRTEQRDSAMYRCASSLEVWQGAEAFFGQGTRLTVV.

This rearrangement joins TRBV28 to TRBJ1-4; D not certain. Germline CDR1 is MDHEN and CDR2 is SYDVKM. The length of the CDR3 is 15 residues. Trimming removed 4 bases at V and 0 bases at J, with 9 bases between. The CDR3 bases are TGTGCCAGCAGTTACTTAGTGTCAACTAATGAAAAACTGTTTTTT. Its translation: CASSYLVSTNEKLFF.

This rearrangement joins TRBV7-9 to TRBJ2-7; possible D gene TRBD2, 6 bases. The CDR3 is made up of 11 amino acids. V lost 6 bases and J lost 7, with 10 bases in between. CDR1 and CDR2 (germline): SEHNR, FQNEAQ (reference sequence). The CDR3 region is CASRGGGEQYF. As DNA, the CDR3 is TGTGCCAGCAGGGGAGGAGGGGAGCAGTACTTC. Full variable domain (outside the CDR3, taken from reference TRBV7-9 and TRBJ2-7): DTGVSQNPRHKITKRGQNVTFRCDPISEHNRLYWYRQTLGQGPEFLTYFQNEAQLEKSRLLSDRFSAERPKGSFSTLEIQRTEQGDSAMYLCASRGGGEQYFGPGTRLTVT.

V is TRBV5-6 and J is TRBJ1-4; TRBD1 agrees at 7 bases. J was trimmed by 8 bases and V by 4 bases; bases with no gene match: 8. CDR1 is SGHDT and CDR2 is YYEEEE in the germline V gene. This CDR3 comprises 14 residues. CDR3 DNA: TGTGCCAGCAGCGGGGGACAGATCCAAGAAAAACTGTTTTTT. Translating gives CASSGGQIQEKLFF.

This clone was observed a handful of times. The V call is TRBV19, the J call TRBJ1-3; D call uncertain. The germline CDR1 and CDR2 sequences are LNHDA and SQIVND (reference sequence). CDR3 size: 16 residues. Trimming cost V 3 bases and J 0 bases, with 12 bases left between them. CDR3 in DNA: TGTGCCAGTAGTATCGGACTGAAGAGCTCTGGAAACACCATATATTTT. Encoded protein: CASSIGLKSSGNTIYF.

This clone appeared once. The gene calls are TRBV5-6 and TRBJ2-7, with D perhaps TRBD1 (6 bases). CDR1 SGHDT and CDR2 YYEEEE come from the germline V gene. Deletions cut 3 bases from V and 7 bases from J, with 17 bases between. CDR3 size: 14 residues. Here the CDR3 DNA reads TGTGCCAGCAGCTGGGGGACAAGAGGATGGGAGCAGTACTTC. It translates to CASSWGTRGWEQYF. Variable domain in full (rest from reference TRBV5-6 and TRBJ2-7): DAGVTQSPTHLIKTRGQQVTLRCSPKSGHDTVSWYQQALGQGPQFIFQYYEEEERQRGNFPDRFSGHQFPNYSSELNVNALLLGDSALYLCASSWGTRGWEQYFGPGTRLTVT.